What follows is one T cell receptor (beta chain) and its context. The antigen is undetermined. Time point indicated: week 23, last vaccination. A single vaccine dose contained 300 ug of mutant IDH1 20-mer peptide, and topical imiquimod was used with it. The germline V gene has CDR1 SGHRS and CDR2 YFSETQ. This CDR3 is 16 amino acids long. Trimming removed 4 bases at V and 1 base at J, with 17 bases between. The entry originates in a study of a mutant IDH1 vaccine in newly diagnosed glioma. General observations from the study: Pseudoprogression appeared independent of alterations in top peripheral clonotypes.

Sequenced by immunoSEQ multiplex PCR; TCRdb stores in-frame clones only, minus some. The repertoire holds about 33,000 clones, with 85% to 90% as singletons. This clonotype originated in a middle-aged man with glioma. The sample here was PBMCs, taken from a glioma patient whose treatment included an IDH1 peptide vaccine. The V call is TRBV5-1, the J call TRBJ1-1; D is uncertain. The CDR3 loop reads CASSPLSGLANTEAFF. The DNA of the CDR3 is TGCGCCAGCAGCCCTCTCTCTGGACTGGCGAACACTGAAGCTTTCTTT.